This T cell receptor (beta chain) was sequenced in a study of T cell responses to AZD1222 COVID-19 vaccine. Profiling relied on immunoSEQ multiplex PCR, and the TCRdb table lists in-frame clones only, not all of them. The sample contains 90,000 to 120,000 clones, about 83% of which appear only once. The CDR3 consists of 16 residues. Trimming removed 0 bases at V and 7 bases at J, with 16 bases between. Per germline, CDR1 LGHDT and CDR2 YNNKEL (reference sequence). The table lists this clone with a count of one. This clonotype was sampled from an adult in good health. The chain has TRBV3-1 (or the pseudogene TRBV3-2) and TRBJ2-1, with D maybe TRBD2 (7 bases). The material sequenced was peripheral blood, taken on day 0 of AZD1222 vaccination. CDR3 amino acids: CASSQDGGGPWNEQFF. CDR3 DNA sequence: TGTGCCAGCAGCCAAGATGGGGGGGGCCCTTGGAATGAGCAGTTCTTC.